This passage covers 2 T cell receptor beta chains from one sample sequenced in a study of cytomegalovirus exposure and HLA in healthy donors. Here immunoSEQ multiplex PCR was the method, and the copy in TCRdb shows in-frame clones only, minus some. The sample lists about 78,000 clones, 95% to 97% occurring once. Sequenced sample: PBMCs. The receptors come from a man aged 18 to 29 in good health and CMV-seropositive.

The rearrangement links TRBV28 to TRBJ2-1; D possibly corresponds to TRBD2 (6 bases). Germline assignment: CDR1 MDHEN and CDR2 SYDVKM. V was trimmed by 2 bases and J by 7 bases, leaving 15 bases between them. CDR3 size: 15 residues. The CDR3 DNA reads as TGTGCCAGCAGTTTACCATGGGGCGCGGGGAATGAGCAGTTCTTC. This gives the protein CASSLPWGAGNEQFF.

As DNA, the CDR3 is TGTGCCAGTAGTATAGATCACTTCGCGACCCAGTACTTC. This gives the protein CASSIDHFATQYF. The chain is built from TRBV19 and TRBJ2-5; D is unresolved. The CDR3 has 13 amino acids. The germline V gene encodes CDR1 LNHDA and CDR2 SQIVND (reference sequence). V lost 0 bases to trimming and J lost 7 bases, with 9 bases between them.